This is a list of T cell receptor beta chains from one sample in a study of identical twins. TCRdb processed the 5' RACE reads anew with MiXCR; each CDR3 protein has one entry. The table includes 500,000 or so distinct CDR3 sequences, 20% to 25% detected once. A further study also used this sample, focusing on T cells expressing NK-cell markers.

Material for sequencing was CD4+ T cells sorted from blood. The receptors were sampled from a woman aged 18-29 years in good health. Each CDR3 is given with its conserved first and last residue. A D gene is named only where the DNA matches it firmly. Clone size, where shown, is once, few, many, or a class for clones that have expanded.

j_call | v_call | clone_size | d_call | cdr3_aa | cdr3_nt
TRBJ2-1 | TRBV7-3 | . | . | CASSLNRGEQFF | TGTGCCAGCAGCTTAAATCGGGGGGAGCAGTTCTTC
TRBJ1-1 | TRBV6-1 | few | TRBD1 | CASRRQGVAVMNTEAFF | TGTGCCAGCCGTAGACAGGGAGTCGCTGTTATGAACACTGAAGCTTTCTTT
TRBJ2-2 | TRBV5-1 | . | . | CASSLPPGHGYTGELFF | TGCGCCAGCAGCCTCCCCCCTGGCCATGGGTACACCGGGGAGCTGTTTTTT
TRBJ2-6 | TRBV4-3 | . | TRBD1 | CASSPRDSLQPGANVLTF | TGCGCCAGCAGCCCTAGGGACAGTCTTCAACCTGGGGCCAACGTCCTGACTTTC
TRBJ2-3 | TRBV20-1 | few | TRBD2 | CSARRLAGGSIDTQYF | TGCAGTGCCCGGCGACTAGCGGGGGGGTCAATTGATACGCAGTATTTT
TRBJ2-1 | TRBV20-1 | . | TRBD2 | CSARTSGINEQFF | TGCAGTGCCCGGACTAGCGGAATAAATGAGCAGTTCTTC
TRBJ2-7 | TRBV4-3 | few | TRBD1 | CASSHAGTGSYEQYF | TGCGCCAGCAGCCATGCCGGGACAGGGTCATACGAGCAGTACTTC
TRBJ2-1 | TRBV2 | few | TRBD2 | CASRGLAGQFF | TGTGCCAGCAGGGGACTAGCGGGGCAGTTCTTC
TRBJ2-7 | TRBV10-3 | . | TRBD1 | CAILRDRGSYEQYF | TGTGCCATCCTCCGGGACAGGGGTTCCTACGAGCAGTACTTC
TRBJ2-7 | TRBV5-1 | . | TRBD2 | CASQVSGEPYEQYF | TGCGCCAGCCAGGTTAGCGGGGAGCCCTACGAGCAGTACTTC
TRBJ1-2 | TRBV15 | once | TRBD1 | CATSREGQGGSGYTF | TGTGCCACCAGCAGAGAGGGACAGGGGGGAAGTGGCTACACCTTC
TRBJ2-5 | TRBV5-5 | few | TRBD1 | CASGKGAEETQYF | TGTGCCAGCGGCAAGGGGGCAGAAGAGACCCAGTACTTC
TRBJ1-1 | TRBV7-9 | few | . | CASFAGNTEAFF | TGTGCCAGCTTCGCGGGGAACACTGAAGCTTTCTTT
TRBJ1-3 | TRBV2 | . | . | CASSIVDSGNTIYF | TGTGCCAGCAGTATAGTTGACTCTGGAAACACCATATATTTT
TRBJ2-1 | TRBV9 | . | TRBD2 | CASTRTSGDYNEQFF | TGTGCCAGCACCAGGACTAGCGGGGACTACAATGAGCAGTTCTTC
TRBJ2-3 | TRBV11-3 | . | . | CASSWGPYTQYF | TGTGCCAGCAGCTGGGGTCCGTATACGCAGTATTTT
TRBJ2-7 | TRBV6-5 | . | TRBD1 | CASSYSRARQGPQEQYF | TGTGCCAGCAGTTACTCTCGGGCGAGACAGGGGCCTCAGGAGCAGTACTTC
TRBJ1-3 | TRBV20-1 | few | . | CSARHPYSGNTIYF | TGCAGTGCTAGACATCCATACTCTGGAAACACCATATATTTT
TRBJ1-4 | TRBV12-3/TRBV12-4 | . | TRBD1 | CASSLGDRVNEKLFF | TGTGCCAGCAGCCTCGGGGACAGGGTTAATGAAAAACTGTTTTTT
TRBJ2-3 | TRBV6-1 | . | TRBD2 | CASSARGVRTDTQYF | TGTGCCAGCAGTGCCCGGGGGGTACGGACAGATACGCAGTATTTT
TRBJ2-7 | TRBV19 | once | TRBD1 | CASSWDRGSSDEQYF | TGTGCCAGTAGTTGGGACAGGGGGAGTAGCGACGAGCAGTACTTC
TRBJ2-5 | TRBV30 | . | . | CAMETWKQETQYF | TGTGCTATGGAAACATGGAAGCAAGAGACCCAGTACTTC
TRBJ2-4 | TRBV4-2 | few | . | CASSQGGARNIQYF | TGTGCCAGCAGCCAAGGCGGGGCCCGAAACATTCAGTACTTC
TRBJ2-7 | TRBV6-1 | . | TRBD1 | CASSGTGAPSYEQYF | TGTGCCAGCAGCGGGACAGGGGCCCCCTCCTACGAGCAGTACTTC
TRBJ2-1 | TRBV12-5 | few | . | CASGFVGAARITRNEQFF | TGTGCTAGTGGTTTCGTTGGGGCGGCCCGAATAACCAGGAATGAGCAGTTCTTC
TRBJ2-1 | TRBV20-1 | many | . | CSAKLPRSAHNEQFF | TGCAGTGCCAAACTCCCGAGGAGCGCCCACAATGAGCAGTTCTTC
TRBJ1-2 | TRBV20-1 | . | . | CSARPQTMNYGYTF | TGCAGTGCTAGACCGCAAACTATGAACTATGGCTACACCTTC
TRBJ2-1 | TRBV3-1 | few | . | CASSFLARHNEQFF | TGTGCCAGCAGCTTTCTAGCGAGGCACAATGAGCAGTTCTTC
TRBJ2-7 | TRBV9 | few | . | CASSVAGLSMAYEQYF | TGTGCCAGCAGCGTAGCAGGCCTTAGCATGGCCTACGAGCAGTACTTC
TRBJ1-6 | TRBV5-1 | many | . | CASSLEGLYSPLHF | TGCGCCAGCAGCTTGGAGGGCTTGTATTCACCCCTCCACTTT
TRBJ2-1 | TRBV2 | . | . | CASSLEMTQEQFF | TGTGCCAGCAGCCTCGAAATGACCCAGGAGCAGTTCTTC
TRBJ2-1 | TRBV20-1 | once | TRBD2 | CSAGSAGREGNEQFF | TGCAGTGCTGGGTCGGCGGGGCGGGAGGGTAATGAGCAGTTCTTC
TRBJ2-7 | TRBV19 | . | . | CASTRRVGPFSYEQYF | TGTGCCAGTACGCGGAGGGTCGGCCCATTCTCCTACGAGCAGTACTTC
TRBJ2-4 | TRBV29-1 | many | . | CSVAIGLVSIQYF | TGCAGCGTTGCGATAGGGCTGGTTAGCATTCAGTACTTC
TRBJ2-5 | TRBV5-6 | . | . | CASSLGLGLQETQYF | TGTGCCAGCAGCTTGGGGCTAGGGCTCCAAGAGACCCAGTACTTC
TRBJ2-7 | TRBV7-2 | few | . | CASSLFSGTYEQYF | TGTGCCAGCAGCTTATTTAGCGGAACCTACGAGCAGTACTTC
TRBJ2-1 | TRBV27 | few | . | CASSFLARGKRNEQFF | TGTGCCAGCAGTTTCTTGGCGCGGGGCAAGAGGAATGAGCAGTTCTTC
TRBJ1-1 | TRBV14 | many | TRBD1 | CASSRFTGAWTEAFF | TGTGCCAGCAGCCGGTTTACAGGGGCTTGGACTGAAGCTTTCTTT
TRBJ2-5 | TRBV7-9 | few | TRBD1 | CASSMGQGTETQYF | TGTGCCAGCAGCATGGGACAGGGTACGGAGACCCAGTACTTC
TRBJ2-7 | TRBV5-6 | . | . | CASSLSRSRTYEQYF | TGTGCCAGCAGCTTGAGCCGATCGAGGACCTACGAGCAGTACTTC
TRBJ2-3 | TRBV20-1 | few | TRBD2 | CSAQIGGGADTQYF | TGCAGTGCCCAGATCGGCGGGGGGGCAGATACGCAGTATTTT